These 26 T cell receptor beta chains were all obtained from the same sample, sequenced in a study of technical replicates of blood from a few donors. Assay used: immunoSEQ multiplex PCR; TCRdb lists only in-frame clones, some missing. The sample yields 70,000 or so clones, roughly nine tenths seen once. Input material: T cells isolated from PBMCs. The receptors stem from a human donor in good health. Some clones in this sample may be carry-over from other donors' samples.

This chain uses TRBV28 with TRBJ1-5, with 12 bases identical to TRBD1. The CDR3 loop spans 16 amino acids. Germline V gene data show CDR1 as MDHEN and CDR2 as SYDVKM. Trimming cost V 6 bases and J 11 bases; bases outside gene matches: 14. The CDR3 region is CASSSGTGGSLRAQHF. CDR3 in DNA: TGTGCCAGCAGCTCCGGGACAGGGGGCTCCCTCCGGGCCCAGCATTTT.

CDR3 in amino acids: CASSEALGGPLYNEQFF. CDR3 DNA: TGTGCCAGCAGTGAAGCGCTGGGGGGGCCATTATACAATGAGCAGTTCTTC. This rearrangement joins TRBV2 to TRBJ2-1; D perhaps matches TRBD2 (7 bases). Between the trimmed V and J ends, which lost 0 bases and 4 bases, there was a span of 16 bases. Germline CDR1 and CDR2: SNHLY and FYNNEI. CDR3 length: 17 residues.

The rearrangement joins TRBV5-1 to TRBJ1-2; D remains unclear. Germline-derived CDR1 and CDR2 are SGHRS and YFSETQ. The CDR3 is 15 residues long. Deletions cut 4 bases from V and 8 bases from J, with 21 bases between. This CDR3 is CASSPEVGVAGGYTF. CDR3 bases: TGCGCCAGCAGCCCGGAGGTCGGGGTAGCGGGCGGCTACACCTTC.

The chain links TRBV9 to TRBJ1-5, with D uncertain. Germline values: CDR1 SGDLS, CDR2 YYNGEE. V was pared by 4 bases and J by 1 base, with 6 bases between. The CDR3 sequence is 13 residues long. As DNA, the CDR3 is TGTGCCAGCAGCCTATCAAGCAATCAGCCCCAGCATTTT. It yields the protein CASSLSSNQPQHF.

The chain uses TRBV28 and TRBJ1-5; TRBD1 matches 7 bases. This CDR3 has 14 residues. J gave up 7 bases and V 2 bases, and 5 bases lay outside the gene matches. Germline lookup yields CDR1 MDHEN and CDR2 SYDVKM. Written as DNA, the CDR3 is TGTGCCAGCAGTTTAGGACAGGAGGTCCAGCCCCAGCATTTT. Residues: CASSLGQEVQPQHF.

The chain carries TRBV6-1 and TRBJ2-1, with 8 bases matching TRBD1. CDR3 size: 14 residues. Germline V gene sequence: CDR1 MNHNS, CDR2 SASEGT. The V and J ends lost 5 bases and 3 bases, in that order; junction bases with no gene match: 3. Here the CDR3 reads CASSRDRSYNEQFF. The CDR3 DNA follows: TGTGCCAGCAGTAGGGACAGGAGCTACAATGAGCAGTTCTTC.

The V call is TRBV27, the J call TRBJ2-4; a possible D gene is TRBD2 (9 bases). The V end was cut by 4 bases, the J end by 6 bases, with 19 bases between. Germline CDR1 is MNHEY and CDR2 is SMNVEV (reference sequence). The CDR3 spans 16 residues. CDR3 nucleotides: TGTGCCAGCAGTTGGGACAGGCGGGGGGGCCCAAACATTCAGTACTTC. Its protein is CASSWDRRGGPNIQYF.

J is TRBJ2-1 and V is TRBV4-2, with 9 nucleotides matching TRBD1. The CDR3 totals 18 residues. The ends lost 4 bases at V and 0 bases at J; junction bases unmatched: 10. Germline V gene sequence: CDR1 LGHNA, CDR2 YNFKEQ. As DNA, the CDR3 is TGTGCCAGCAGCCTAGGGACAGGGCCTGCCAACTCCTACAATGAGCAGTTCTTC. Residues: CASSLGTGPANSYNEQFF.

J is TRBJ2-2 and V is TRBV5-1, with 8 bases identical to TRBD1. CDR1 and CDR2 from the germline V gene are SGHRS and YFSETQ. After removal of 6 bases from V and 1 base from J, the junction contained 2 bases not matched to a gene. This CDR3 is 14 amino acids long. The chain's CDR3 is CASTGTGNTGELFF. CDR3 DNA: TGCGCCAGCACCGGGACAGGGAACACCGGGGAGCTGTTTTTT.

This chain links TRBV7-8 with TRBJ1-5; 9 bases fit TRBD1. The length of the CDR3 is 16 residues. Germline V CDR1 and CDR2: SGHVS, FQNEAQ. Trimming removed 5 bases from V and 2 bases from J; junction bases left unmatched: 7. The chain's CDR3 is CASSPTRTGGNQPQHF. CDR3 bases: TGTGCCAGCAGCCCTACCAGGACAGGGGGCAATCAGCCCCAGCATTTT.

This chain uses TRBV6-5 with TRBJ2-7; 8 positions match TRBD1. From germline, CDR1 is MNHEY and CDR2 SVGAGI. The CDR3 has 13 residues. Trimming took 6 bases from V and 3 from J; bases not matched to a gene: 4. CDR3 in amino acids: CASSRDRGYEQYF. The CDR3 DNA follows: TGTGCCAGCAGCCGCGACAGGGGCTACGAGCAGTACTTC.

The rearrangement links TRBV2 to TRBJ2-1; TRBD1 might be the D (5 bases). The germline gives CDR1 SNHLY, CDR2 FYNNEI. This CDR3 is 14 amino acids long. The V end lost 3 bases, the J end lost 8 bases, and 14 bases lay between the germline ends. The CDR3 spells CASSERTTRDEQFF. CDR3 nucleotide sequence: TGTGCCAGCAGTGAGAGGACAACGCGCGATGAGCAGTTCTTC.

V and J are TRBV11-2 and TRBJ1-4; a possible D gene is TRBD1 (6 bases). From germline, CDR1 is SGHAT and CDR2 FQNNGV. Trimming removed 6 bases at V and 6 bases at J, with 14 bases between. The CDR3 runs 14 residues. In nucleotides, the CDR3 is TGTGCCAGCAGACACAGGGCGCGTGATGAAAAACTGTTTTTT. Translating gives CASRHRARDEKLFF.

This chain joins TRBV4-1 and TRBJ1-6; D is undetermined. V was trimmed by 0 bases and J by 10 bases, leaving 13 bases between them. This CDR3 is 15 amino acids long. CDR1 and CDR2 from the germline V gene are MGHRA and YSYEKL. CDR3: CASSQDVLRSSPLHF. CDR3 sequence (DNA): TGCGCCAGCAGCCAAGATGTCTTGCGGAGCTCACCCCTCCACTTT.

This chain joins TRBV4-1 and TRBJ2-5, with 9 bases fitting TRBD1. The CDR3 covers 17 residues. CDR1 is MGHRA, CDR2 YSYEKL, per germline. The V segment lost 4 bases and the J segment 3 bases; nucleotides outside the gene matches: 12. CDR3 DNA: TGCGCCAGCAGCCGTCCCAGGGACAGGGTACTAAAAGAGACCCAGTACTTC. It specifies CASSRPRDRVLKETQYF.

This clone was detected only once. Written as DNA, the CDR3 is TGTGCCAGCTCAAGTCGAGAAAACACCATATATTTT. Translating it yields CASSSRENTIYF. This chain connects TRBV9 to TRBJ1-3; D is unresolved. This CDR3 contains 12 residues. Germline V gene sequence: CDR1 SGDLS, CDR2 YYNGEE. V lost 7 bases and J 6 bases, leaving 11 bases between the germline ends.

The chain uses TRBV5-1 and TRBJ1-2; perhaps TRBD1 as D (5 bases). Trimming took 6 bases from V and 3 from J, leaving 21 bases between them. Germline assignment: CDR1 SGHRS and CDR2 YFSETQ. This CDR3 has 16 amino acids. The CDR3 spells CASTESGFYSDYGYTF. CDR3 nucleotide sequence: TGCGCCAGCACGGAATCAGGGTTTTATTCAGACTATGGCTACACCTTC.

The CDR3 DNA is TGTGCCAGTAGTATTCGGCAGGGGGGTAACTATGGCTACACCTTC. It encodes CASSIRQGGNYGYTF. This chain uses TRBV19 with TRBJ1-2, with 7 bases matching TRBD1. The V and J ends lost 3 bases and 1 base, in that order; junction bases with no gene match: 5. CDR3 length: 15 residues. Germline V gives CDR1 LNHDA, CDR2 SQIVND (reference sequence).

V is TRBV27 and J is TRBJ2-7, with D possibly matching TRBD1 (5 bases). V lost 5 bases, J lost 1 base, and 15 bases lay in between. The CDR3 runs to 15 residues. Germline CDR1 MNHEY, CDR2 SMNVEV (reference sequence). This chain's CDR3 is CASSQTTGLSYEQYF. As DNA, the CDR3 is TGTGCCAGCAGTCAAACAACAGGATTATCCTACGAGCAGTACTTC.

The sample holds a few counts of this clone. V usage is TRBV28 and J usage is TRBJ1-2; D is ambiguous. Germline loops: CDR1 MDHEN, CDR2 SYDVKM. The CDR3 contains 12 residues. Trimming took 3 bases from V and 6 from J, leaving 8 bases between them. CDR3 protein: CASSFPPDGYTF. The CDR3 bases are TGTGCCAGCAGTTTCCCCCCGGATGGCTACACCTTC.

J is TRBJ2-1 and V is TRBV4-1; TRBD2 matches 13 bases. V lost 5 bases to trimming and J lost 9 bases; unmatched junction nucleotides: 7. This CDR3 is built from 15 residues. Germline V gives CDR1 MGHRA, CDR2 YSYEKL. CDR3 DNA sequence: TGCGCCAGCAGCAGAGGACTAGCGGGAGCGGCTGAGCAGTTCTTC. It specifies CASSRGLAGAAEQFF.

The chain employs TRBV2 and TRBJ1-1, with a tentative D call TRBD1 (6 bases). V was cut by 4 bases and J by 0 bases, with 18 bases left in between. Germline V gene lookup returns CDR1 SNHLY and CDR2 FYNNEI. CDR3 length: 17 residues. For the CDR3, the DNA is TGTGCCAGCAGTGCGCTTGCAGGGGAAGATTTGAACACTGAAGCTTTCTTT. Amino acids: CASSALAGEDLNTEAFF. The full variable domain, its missing parts supplied by reference TRBV2 and TRBJ1-1, is EPEVTQTPSHQVTQMGQEVILRCVPISNHLYFYWYRQILGQKVEFLVSFYNNEISEKSEIFDDQFSVERPDGSNFTLKIRSTKLEDSAMYFCASSALAGEDLNTEAFFGQGTRLTVV.

The chain is built from TRBV6-5 and TRBJ1-4; a weak D match, TRBD1 (6 bases). The CDR3 covers 14 residues. V shed 9 bases and J shed 5 bases, with 16 bases lying between them. Germline V gives CDR1 MNHEY, CDR2 SVGAGI. CDR3 protein: CASSDGQWNEKLFF. In DNA form, the CDR3 reads TGTGCCAGTTCGGACGGACAGTGGAATGAAAAACTGTTTTTT.

CDR3 amino acids: CASSSDGTGGRRTQYF. The DNA of the CDR3 is TGCGCCAGCAGCTCGGACGGGACAGGGGGCAGGAGAACGCAGTATTTT. The chain has TRBV5-1 and TRBJ2-3; 12 nucleotides match TRBD1. V gave up 3 bases and J gave up 9 bases; unmatched junction bases: 11. Germline CDR1 and CDR2: SGHRS and YFSETQ. The CDR3 has 16 amino acids.

This clone was counted a single time. The CDR3 DNA reads TGCGCCAGCAGCTTGGCCGCTAGCGGGAGGGCCCCCACAGATACGCAGTATTTT. Its translation: CASSLAASGRAPTDTQYF. The chain links TRBV5-1 to TRBJ2-3, with 12 bases identical to TRBD2. The germline V gene encodes CDR1 SGHRS and CDR2 YFSETQ. V gave up 0 bases and J gave up 2 bases; unmatched junction bases: 7. The CDR3 length is 18 residues.

The V and J genes are TRBV5-1 and TRBJ2-2, with TRBD2 matching 9 bases. CDR3 length: 15 residues. With 3 bases clipped from V and 6 bases from J, the junction kept 6 bases outside the gene matches. The germline V gene encodes CDR1 SGHRS and CDR2 YFSETQ. CDR3 DNA sequence: TGCGCCAGCAGCTCAGCGGGAGGCCGGCCCGGGGAGCTGTTTTTT. Translating it yields CASSSAGGRPGELFF.